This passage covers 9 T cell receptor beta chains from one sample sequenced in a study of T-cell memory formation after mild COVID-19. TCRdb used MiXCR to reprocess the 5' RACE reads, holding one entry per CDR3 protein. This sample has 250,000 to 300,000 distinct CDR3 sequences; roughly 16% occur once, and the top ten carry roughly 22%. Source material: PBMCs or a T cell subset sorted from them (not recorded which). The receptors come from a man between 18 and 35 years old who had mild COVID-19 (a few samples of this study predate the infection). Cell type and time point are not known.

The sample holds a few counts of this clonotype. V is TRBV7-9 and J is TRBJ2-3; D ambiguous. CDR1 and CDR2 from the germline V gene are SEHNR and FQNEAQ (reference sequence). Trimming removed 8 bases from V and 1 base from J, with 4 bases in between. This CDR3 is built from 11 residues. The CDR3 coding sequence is TGTGCCAGCGGAGGCACAGATACGCAGTATTTT. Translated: CASGGTDTQYF.

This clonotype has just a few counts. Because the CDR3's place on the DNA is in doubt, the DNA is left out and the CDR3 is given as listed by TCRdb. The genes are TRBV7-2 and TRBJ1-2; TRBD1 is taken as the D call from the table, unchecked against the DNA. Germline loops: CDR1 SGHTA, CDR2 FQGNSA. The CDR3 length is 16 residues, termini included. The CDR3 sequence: CASSFGPGRISDGYTF.

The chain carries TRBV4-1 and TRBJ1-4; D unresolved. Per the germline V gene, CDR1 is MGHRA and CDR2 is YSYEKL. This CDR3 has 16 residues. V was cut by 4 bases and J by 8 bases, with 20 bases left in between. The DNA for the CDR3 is TGCGCCAGCAGCCCCAAGGACCCTGCGGCTTTGGAAAAACTGTTTTTT. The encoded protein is CASSPKDPAALEKLFF.

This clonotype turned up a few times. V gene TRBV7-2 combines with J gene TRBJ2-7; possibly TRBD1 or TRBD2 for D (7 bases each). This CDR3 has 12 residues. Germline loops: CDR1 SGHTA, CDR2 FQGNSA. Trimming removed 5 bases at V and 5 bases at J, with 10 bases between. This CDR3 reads CASSPGGDEQYF. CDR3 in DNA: TGTGCCAGCAGCCCAGGGGGGGACGAGCAGTACTTC.

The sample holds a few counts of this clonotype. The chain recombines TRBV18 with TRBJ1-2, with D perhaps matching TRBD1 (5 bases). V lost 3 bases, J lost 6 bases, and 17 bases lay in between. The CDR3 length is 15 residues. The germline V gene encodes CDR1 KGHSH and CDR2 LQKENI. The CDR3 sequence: CASSPSRGGRDGYTF. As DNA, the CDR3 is TGTGCCAGCTCACCTTCGAGGGGAGGCAGGGATGGCTACACCTTC.

CDR3 coding DNA: TGCAGTGCTAGAGATACGGGGAAGGAGACCCAGTACTTC. Protein sequence: CSARDTGKETQYF. The chain carries TRBV20-1 and TRBJ2-5; D perhaps matches TRBD2 (5 bases). V was cut by 0 bases and J by 5 bases, with 10 bases left in between. This CDR3 comprises 13 residues. Germline assignment: CDR1 DFQATT and CDR2 SNEGSKA (reference sequence).

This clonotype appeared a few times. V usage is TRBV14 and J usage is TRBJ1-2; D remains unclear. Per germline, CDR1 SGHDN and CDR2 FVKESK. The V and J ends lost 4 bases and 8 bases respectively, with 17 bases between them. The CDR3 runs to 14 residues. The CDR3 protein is CASSRRWGFGGYTF. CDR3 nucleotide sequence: TGTGCCAGCAGCCGGCGTTGGGGATTCGGGGGCTACACCTTC.

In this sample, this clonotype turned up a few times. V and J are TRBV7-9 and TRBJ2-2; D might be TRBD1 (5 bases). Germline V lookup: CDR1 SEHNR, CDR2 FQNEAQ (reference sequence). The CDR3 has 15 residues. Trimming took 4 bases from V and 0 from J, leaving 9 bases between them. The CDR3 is CASSSSQANTGELFF. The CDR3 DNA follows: TGTGCCAGCAGCTCCTCACAGGCGAACACCGGGGAGCTGTTTTTT.

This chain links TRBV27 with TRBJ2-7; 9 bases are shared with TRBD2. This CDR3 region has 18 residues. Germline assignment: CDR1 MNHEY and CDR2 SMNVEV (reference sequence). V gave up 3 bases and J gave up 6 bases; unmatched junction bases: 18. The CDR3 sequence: CASSFAGGGTSYYGEQYF. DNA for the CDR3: TGTGCCAGCAGTTTTGCGGGGGGGGGGACCTCCTACTACGGCGAGCAGTACTTC.